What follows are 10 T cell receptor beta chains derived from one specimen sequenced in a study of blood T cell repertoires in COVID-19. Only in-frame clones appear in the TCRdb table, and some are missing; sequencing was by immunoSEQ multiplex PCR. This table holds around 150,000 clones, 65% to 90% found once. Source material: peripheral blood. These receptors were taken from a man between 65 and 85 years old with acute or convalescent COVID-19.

CDR3 loop: CASSIDVRYEQYF. For the CDR3, the DNA is TGTGCCAGTAGTATAGATGTCAGGTACGAGCAGTACTTC. This rearrangement joins TRBV19 to TRBJ2-7, with unresolved D. The CDR3 covers 13 residues. Germline V CDR1 and CDR2: LNHDA, SQIVND (reference sequence). V lost 0 bases to trimming and J lost 4 bases, with 7 bases between them. The whole variable domain, filled in from reference TRBV19 and TRBJ2-7, reads DGGITQSPKYLFRKEGQNVTLSCEQNLNHDAMYWYRQDPGQGLRLIYYSQIVNDFQKGDIAEGYSVSREKKESFPLTVTSAQKNPTAFYLCASSIDVRYEQYFGPGTRLTVT.

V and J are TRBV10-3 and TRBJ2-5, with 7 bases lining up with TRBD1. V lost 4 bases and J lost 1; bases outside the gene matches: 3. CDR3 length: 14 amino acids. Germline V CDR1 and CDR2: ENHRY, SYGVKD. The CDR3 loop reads CAISVTGSQETQYF. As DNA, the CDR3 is TGTGCCATCAGTGTGACAGGGTCCCAAGAGACCCAGTACTTC.

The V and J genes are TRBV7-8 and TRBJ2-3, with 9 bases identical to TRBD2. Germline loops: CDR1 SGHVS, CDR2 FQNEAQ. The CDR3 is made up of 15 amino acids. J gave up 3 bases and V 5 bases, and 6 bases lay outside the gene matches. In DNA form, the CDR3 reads TGTGCCAGCAGCCGCGGGAGGGCCGTGACAGATACGCAGTATTTT. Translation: CASSRGRAVTDTQYF.

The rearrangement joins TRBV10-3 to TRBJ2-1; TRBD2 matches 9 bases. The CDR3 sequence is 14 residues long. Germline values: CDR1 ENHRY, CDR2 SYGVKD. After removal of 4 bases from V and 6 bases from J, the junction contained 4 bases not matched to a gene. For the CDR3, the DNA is TGTGCCATCAGTGGACTAGCGGCTGGCAATGAGCAGTTCTTC. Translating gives CAISGLAAGNEQFF.

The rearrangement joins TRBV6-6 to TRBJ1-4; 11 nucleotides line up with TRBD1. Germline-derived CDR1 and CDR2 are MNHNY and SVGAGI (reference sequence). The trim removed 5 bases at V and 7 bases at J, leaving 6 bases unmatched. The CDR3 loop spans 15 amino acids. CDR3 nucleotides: TGTGCCAGCAGTGGCGGACAGGGGGCGGGTGAAAAACTGTTTTTT. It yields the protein CASSGGQGAGEKLFF.

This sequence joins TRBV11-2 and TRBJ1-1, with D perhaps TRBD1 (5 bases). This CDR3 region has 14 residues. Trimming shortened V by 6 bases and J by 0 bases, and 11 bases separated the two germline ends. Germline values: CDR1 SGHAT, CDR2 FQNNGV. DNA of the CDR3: TGTGCCAGCAGGCGACAGAACATGAACACTGAAGCTTTCTTT. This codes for CASRRQNMNTEAFF.

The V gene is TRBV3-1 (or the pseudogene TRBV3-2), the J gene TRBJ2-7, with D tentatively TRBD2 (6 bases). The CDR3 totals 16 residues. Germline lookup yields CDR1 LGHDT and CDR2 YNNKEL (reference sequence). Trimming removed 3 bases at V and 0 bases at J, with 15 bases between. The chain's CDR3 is CASSHPGLAISYEQYF. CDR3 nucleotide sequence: TGTGCCAGCAGCCACCCTGGGCTAGCGATCTCCTACGAGCAGTACTTC.

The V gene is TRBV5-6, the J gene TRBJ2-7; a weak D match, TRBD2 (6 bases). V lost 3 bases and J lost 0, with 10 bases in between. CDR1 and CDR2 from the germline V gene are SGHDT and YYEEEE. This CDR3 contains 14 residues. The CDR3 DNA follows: TGTGCCAGCAGCTCTACTAGCTCCTCCTACGAGCAGTACTTC. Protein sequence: CASSSTSSSYEQYF.

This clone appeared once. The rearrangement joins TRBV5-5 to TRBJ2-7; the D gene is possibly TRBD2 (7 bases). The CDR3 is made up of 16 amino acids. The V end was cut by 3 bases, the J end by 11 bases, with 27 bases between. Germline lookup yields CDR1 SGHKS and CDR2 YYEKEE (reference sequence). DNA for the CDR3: TGTGCCAGCAGCTGGGGAGGGGGACGGGGAACCAGTCTTGAGTACTTC. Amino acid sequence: CASSWGGGRGTSLEYF.

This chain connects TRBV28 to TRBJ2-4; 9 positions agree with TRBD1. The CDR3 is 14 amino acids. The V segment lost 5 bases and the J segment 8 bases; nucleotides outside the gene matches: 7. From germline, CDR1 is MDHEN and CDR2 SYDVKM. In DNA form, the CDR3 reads TGTGCCAGCAGTCTCAGGACAGGGGCATACATTCAGTACTTC. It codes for CASSLRTGAYIQYF.